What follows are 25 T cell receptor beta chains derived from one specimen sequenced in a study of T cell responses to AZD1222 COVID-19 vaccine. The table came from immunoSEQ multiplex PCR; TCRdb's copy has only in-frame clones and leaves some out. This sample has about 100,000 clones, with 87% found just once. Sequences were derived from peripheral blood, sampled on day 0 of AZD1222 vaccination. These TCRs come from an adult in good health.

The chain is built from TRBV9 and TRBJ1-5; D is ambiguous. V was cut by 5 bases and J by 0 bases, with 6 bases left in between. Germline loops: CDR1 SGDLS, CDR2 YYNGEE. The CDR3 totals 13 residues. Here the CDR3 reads CASSSDSNQPQHF. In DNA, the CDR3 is TGTGCCAGCAGTTCCGATAGCAATCAGCCCCAGCATTTT.

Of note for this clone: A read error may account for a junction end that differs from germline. This CDR3 reads CASSEGTGGEKLFF. DNA for the CDR3: TGTGCCAGCAGCGAAGGGACAGGGGGTGAAAAACTGTTTTTT. The V and J genes are TRBV2 and TRBJ1-4; 11 bases fit TRBD1. The length of the CDR3 is 14 residues. Germline V lookup: CDR1 SNHLY, CDR2 FYNNEI.

The CDR3 nucleotides are TGTGCCAGCAGCCCGGGACAGTGGGTCACTGAAGCTTTCTTT. Translation: CASSPGQWVTEAFF. This chain links TRBV7-8 with TRBJ1-1; 7 nucleotides agree with TRBD1. In germline, CDR1 is SGHVS, CDR2 FQNEAQ. The CDR3 runs to 14 residues. Trimming at V came to 5 bases and at J to 4 bases, leaving 7 bases not matched to a gene.

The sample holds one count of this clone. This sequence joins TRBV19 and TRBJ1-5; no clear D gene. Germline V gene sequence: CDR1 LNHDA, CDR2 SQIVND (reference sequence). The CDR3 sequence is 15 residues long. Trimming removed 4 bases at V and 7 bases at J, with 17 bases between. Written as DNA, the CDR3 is TGTGCCAGTAGTACCGAACAGTCCCTTTGGCAGCCCCAGCATTTT. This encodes CASSTEQSLWQPQHF.

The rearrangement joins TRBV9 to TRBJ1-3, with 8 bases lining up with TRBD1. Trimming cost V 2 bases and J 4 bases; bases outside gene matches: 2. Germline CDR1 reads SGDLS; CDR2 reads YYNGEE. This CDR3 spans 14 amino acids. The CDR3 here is CASSVGTGGNTIYF. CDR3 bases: TGTGCCAGCAGCGTCGGGACAGGCGGAAACACCATATATTTT.

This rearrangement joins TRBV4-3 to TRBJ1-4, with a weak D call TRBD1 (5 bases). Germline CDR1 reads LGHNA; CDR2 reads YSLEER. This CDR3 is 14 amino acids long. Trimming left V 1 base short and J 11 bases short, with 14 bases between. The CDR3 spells CASSQGGDHRKLFF. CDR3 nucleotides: TGCGCCAGCAGCCAAGGGGGGGACCATAGGAAACTGTTTTTT.

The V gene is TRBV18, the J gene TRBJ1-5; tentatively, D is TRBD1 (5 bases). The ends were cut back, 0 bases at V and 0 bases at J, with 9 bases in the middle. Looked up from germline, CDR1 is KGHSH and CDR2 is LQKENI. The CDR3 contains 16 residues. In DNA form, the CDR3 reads TGTGCCAGCTCACCACCGGGGCAATATAGCAATCAGCCCCAGCATTTT. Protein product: CASSPPGQYSNQPQHF.

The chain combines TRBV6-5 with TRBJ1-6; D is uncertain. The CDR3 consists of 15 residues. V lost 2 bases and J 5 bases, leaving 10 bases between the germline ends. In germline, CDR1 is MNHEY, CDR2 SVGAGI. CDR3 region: CASSYTGRHNSPLHF. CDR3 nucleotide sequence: TGTGCCAGCAGTTACACCGGGCGCCATAATTCACCCCTCCACTTT.

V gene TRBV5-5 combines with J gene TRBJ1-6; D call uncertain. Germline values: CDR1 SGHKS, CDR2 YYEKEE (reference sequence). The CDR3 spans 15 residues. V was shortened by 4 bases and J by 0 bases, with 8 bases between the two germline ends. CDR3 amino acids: CASSPLGSYNSPLHF. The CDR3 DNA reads TGTGCCAGCAGCCCACTTGGCTCCTATAATTCACCCCTCCACTTT.

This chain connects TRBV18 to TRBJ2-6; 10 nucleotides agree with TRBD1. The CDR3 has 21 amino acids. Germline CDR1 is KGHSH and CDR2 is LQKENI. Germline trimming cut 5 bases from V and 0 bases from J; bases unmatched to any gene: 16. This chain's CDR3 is CASSSKRLLGQGVSGANVLTF. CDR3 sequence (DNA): TGTGCCAGCTCATCTAAGAGGTTGCTAGGACAGGGGGTCTCTGGGGCCAACGTCCTGACTTTC.

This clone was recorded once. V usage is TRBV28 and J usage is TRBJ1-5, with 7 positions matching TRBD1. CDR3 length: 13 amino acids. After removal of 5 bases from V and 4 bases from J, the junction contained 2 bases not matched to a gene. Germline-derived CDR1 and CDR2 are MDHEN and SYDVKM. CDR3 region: CASSQQGNQPQHF. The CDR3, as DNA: TGTGCCAGCAGTCAACAGGGGAATCAGCCCCAGCATTTT.

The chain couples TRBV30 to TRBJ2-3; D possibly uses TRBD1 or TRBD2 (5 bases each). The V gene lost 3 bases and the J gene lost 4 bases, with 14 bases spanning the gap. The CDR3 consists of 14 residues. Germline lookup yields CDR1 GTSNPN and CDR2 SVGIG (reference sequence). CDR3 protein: CAWSPWGIADTQYF. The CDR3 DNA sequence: TGTGCCTGGAGCCCCTGGGGGATCGCAGATACGCAGTATTTT.

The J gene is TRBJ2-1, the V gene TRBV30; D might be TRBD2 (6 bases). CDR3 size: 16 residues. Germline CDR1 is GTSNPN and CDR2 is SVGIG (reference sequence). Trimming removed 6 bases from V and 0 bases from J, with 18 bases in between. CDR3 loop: CACRALACTSYNEQFF. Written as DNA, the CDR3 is TGTGCCTGTCGGGCACTAGCCTGCACCTCCTACAATGAGCAGTTCTTC.

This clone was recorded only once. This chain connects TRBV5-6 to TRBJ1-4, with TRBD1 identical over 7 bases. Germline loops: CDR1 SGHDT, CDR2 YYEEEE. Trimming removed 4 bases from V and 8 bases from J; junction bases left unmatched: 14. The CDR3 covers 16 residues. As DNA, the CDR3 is TGTGCCAGCAGCCCAGGGGGGGGCCCGGTTGTGGAAAAACTGTTTTTT. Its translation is CASSPGGGPVVEKLFF.

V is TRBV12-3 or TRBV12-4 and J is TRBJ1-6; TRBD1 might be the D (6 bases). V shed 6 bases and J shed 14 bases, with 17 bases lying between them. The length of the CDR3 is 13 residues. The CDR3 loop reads CASRRGDPSALHF. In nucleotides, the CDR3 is TGTGCCAGCAGGAGGGGGGACCCCTCGGCCCTCCACTTT.

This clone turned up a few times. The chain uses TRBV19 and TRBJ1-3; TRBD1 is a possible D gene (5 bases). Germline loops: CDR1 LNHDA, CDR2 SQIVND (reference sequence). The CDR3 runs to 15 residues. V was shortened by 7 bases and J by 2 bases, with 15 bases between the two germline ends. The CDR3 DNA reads TGTGCCAGTACCACCTGGGGGTTTGCTGGAAACACCATATATTTT. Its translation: CASTTWGFAGNTIYF.

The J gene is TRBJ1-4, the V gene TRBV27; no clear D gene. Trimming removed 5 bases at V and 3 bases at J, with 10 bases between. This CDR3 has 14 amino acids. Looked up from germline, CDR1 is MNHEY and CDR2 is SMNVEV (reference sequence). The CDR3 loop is CASSRHGPNEKLFF. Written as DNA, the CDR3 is TGTGCCAGCAGTCGACACGGTCCTAATGAAAAACTGTTTTTT.

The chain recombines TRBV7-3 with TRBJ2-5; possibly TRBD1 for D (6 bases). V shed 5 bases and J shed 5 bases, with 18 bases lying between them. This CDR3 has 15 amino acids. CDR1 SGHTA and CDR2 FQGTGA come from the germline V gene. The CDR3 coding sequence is TGTGCCAGCAGCCCCAATCCGGCAGGGGACGAGACCCAGTACTTC. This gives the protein CASSPNPAGDETQYF.

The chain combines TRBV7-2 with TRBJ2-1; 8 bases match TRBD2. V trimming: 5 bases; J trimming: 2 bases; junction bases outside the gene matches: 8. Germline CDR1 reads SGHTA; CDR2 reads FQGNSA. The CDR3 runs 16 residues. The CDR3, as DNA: TGTGCCAGCAGCGACTACAGCGGGGGAACCTACAATGAGCAGTTCTTC. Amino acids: CASSDYSGGTYNEQFF.

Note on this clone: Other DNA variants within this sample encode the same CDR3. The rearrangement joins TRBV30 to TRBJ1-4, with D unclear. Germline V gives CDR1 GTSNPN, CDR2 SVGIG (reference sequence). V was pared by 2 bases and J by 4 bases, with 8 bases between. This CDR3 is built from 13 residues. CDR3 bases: TGTGCCTGGAGTCGCGGATTTAATGAAAAACTGTTTTTT. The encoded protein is CAWSRGFNEKLFF.

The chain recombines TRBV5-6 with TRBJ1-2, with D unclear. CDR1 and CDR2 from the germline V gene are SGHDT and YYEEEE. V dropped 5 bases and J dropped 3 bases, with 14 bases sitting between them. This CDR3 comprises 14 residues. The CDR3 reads CASRLAGLDYGYTF. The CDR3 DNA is TGTGCCAGCAGACTGGCGGGTCTAGACTATGGCTACACCTTC.

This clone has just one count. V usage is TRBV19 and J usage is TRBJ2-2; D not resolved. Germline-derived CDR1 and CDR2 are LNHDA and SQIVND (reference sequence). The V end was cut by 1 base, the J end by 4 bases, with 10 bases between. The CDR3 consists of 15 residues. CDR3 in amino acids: CASSIGDRITGELFF. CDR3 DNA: TGTGCCAGTAGTATAGGAGACCGCATCACCGGGGAGCTGTTTTTT.

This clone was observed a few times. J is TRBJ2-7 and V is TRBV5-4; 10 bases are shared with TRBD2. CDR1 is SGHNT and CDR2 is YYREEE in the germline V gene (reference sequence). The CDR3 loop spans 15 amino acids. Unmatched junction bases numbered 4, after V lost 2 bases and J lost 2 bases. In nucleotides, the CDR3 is TGTGCCAGCAGCTTACGGAGCGGGGGGGCCTACGAGCAGTACTTC. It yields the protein CASSLRSGGAYEQYF.

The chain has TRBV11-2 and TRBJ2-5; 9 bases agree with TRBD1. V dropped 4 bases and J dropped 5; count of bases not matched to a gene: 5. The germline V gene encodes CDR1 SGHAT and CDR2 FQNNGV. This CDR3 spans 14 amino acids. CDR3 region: CASSYRGQGETQYF. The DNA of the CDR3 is TGTGCCAGCAGCTACAGGGGGCAGGGGGAGACCCAGTACTTC.

The CDR3 spells CAIKTAGAMNTEAFF. The CDR3 DNA is TGTGCCATCAAAACGGCAGGGGCGATGAACACTGAAGCTTTCTTT. The rearrangement uses TRBV10-3 and TRBJ1-1; D perhaps matches TRBD1 (6 bases). V lost 7 bases to trimming and J lost 0 bases, with 15 bases between them. Germline V gives CDR1 ENHRY, CDR2 SYGVKD. The CDR3 has 15 residues.